Below, 23 T cell receptor beta chains from the same sample are listed, as sequenced in a study of blood T cell repertoires in COVID-19. The data were produced by immunoSEQ multiplex PCR, yet TCRdb's version contains in-frame clones alone and is incomplete. The data show hundreds of thousands of clones, with 83% seen just once and about 4.8% held by the top ten. The specimen was PBMCs or T cells enriched from blood (not recorded which). These receptors originate from a woman aged 45-65 years who had been exposed to COVID-19.

The genes are TRBV5-1 and TRBJ1-2, with 9 bases that match TRBD1. The V gene end was trimmed by 4 bases and the J gene end by 4 bases; junction bases not matched to a gene: 2. The germline V gene has CDR1 SGHRS and CDR2 YFSETQ. CDR3 length equals 13 residues. The CDR3 spells CASSPDRGYGYTF. The CDR3, as DNA: TGCGCCAGCAGCCCGGACAGGGGCTATGGCTACACCTTC.

This clone was counted between two and nine times. The chain employs TRBV9 and TRBJ2-1; possible D gene TRBD1, 5 bases. Per germline, CDR1 SGDLS and CDR2 YYNGEE. Trimming removed 3 bases at V and 5 bases at J, with 12 bases between. This CDR3 spans 14 amino acids. CDR3 nucleotide sequence: TGTGCCAGCAGCGCCCGGTGGGGCCACAATGAGCAGTTCTTC. Translating it yields CASSARWGHNEQFF.

This sequence joins TRBV30 and TRBJ1-2; TRBD1 matches 7 bases. The CDR3 length is 12 residues. V lost 7 bases to trimming and J lost 11 bases; unmatched junction nucleotides: 13. CDR1 and CDR2 from the germline V gene are GTSNPN and SVGIG (reference sequence). The CDR3 sequence: CASRTGLRGYTF. CDR3 DNA sequence: TGTGCCTCCAGGACAGGACTAAGAGGGTACACCTTC.

CDR3 protein: CASSETGSFSPLHF. The CDR3 nucleotides read TGTGCCAGCAGTGAGACAGGCTCATTTTCACCCCTCCACTTT. This chain connects TRBV25-1 to TRBJ1-6; D is perhaps TRBD1 (6 bases). CDR1 and CDR2 from the germline V gene are MGHDK and SYGVNS. Trimming removed 3 bases from V and 9 bases from J, with 12 bases in between. This CDR3 spans 14 amino acids.

This clone was counted between two and nine times. The genes are TRBV2 and TRBJ1-2; perhaps TRBD1 as D (6 bases). Germline V gene lookup returns CDR1 SNHLY and CDR2 FYNNEI. There are 14 residues in the CDR3. Trimming removed 6 bases from V and 3 bases from J, with 14 bases in between. Written as DNA, the CDR3 is TGTGCCAGCAGATCTAGACAGGACTACTATGGCTACACCTTC. It codes for CASRSRQDYYGYTF.

This chain uses TRBV7-7 with TRBJ1-4; 8 bases match TRBD1. CDR3 length equals 19 residues. From germline, CDR1 is SSHAT and CDR2 FNYEAQ (reference sequence). After removal of 3 bases from V and 8 bases from J, the junction contained 20 bases not matched to a gene. The CDR3 spells CASSFRPDRARGLREKLFF. The CDR3 DNA reads TGTGCCAGCAGCTTCCGCCCGGACAGGGCTCGGGGTCTTCGCGAAAAACTGTTTTTT.

The chain joins TRBV9 to TRBJ2-5, with D possibly being TRBD1 (5 bases). CDR1 and CDR2 (germline): SGDLS, YYNGEE. This CDR3 spans 15 amino acids. The V end lost 2 bases, the J end lost 5 bases, and 16 bases lay between the germline ends. The CDR3 protein is CASSVSSGYSETQYF. In nucleotides, the CDR3 is TGTGCCAGCAGCGTTTCTTCAGGGTATTCGGAGACCCAGTACTTC. Variable domain in full (rest from reference TRBV9 and TRBJ2-5): DSGVTQTPKHLITATGQRVTLRCSPRSGDLSVYWYQQSLDQGLQFLIQYYNGEERAKGNILERFSAQQFPDLHSELNLSSLELGDSALYFCASSVSSGYSETQYFGPGTRLLVL.

This clone has a handful of counts. This chain joins TRBV5-6 and TRBJ2-5; D may be TRBD2 (5 bases). The CDR3 has 15 amino acids. Trimming stripped 0 bases from V and 2 bases from J, with 11 bases between. From germline, CDR1 is SGHDT and CDR2 YYEEEE. CDR3 amino acids: CASSLGTGLQETQYF. CDR3 bases: TGTGCCAGCAGCTTGGGGACTGGATTACAAGAGACCCAGTACTTC.

This chain joins TRBV19 and TRBJ1-1; D gene unclear. The length of the CDR3 is 14 residues. Trimming removed 3 bases at V and 3 bases at J, with 11 bases between. Germline V lookup: CDR1 LNHDA, CDR2 SQIVND (reference sequence). The CDR3 here is CASSMAGIYTEAFF. CDR3 bases: TGTGCCAGTAGTATGGCCGGGATCTACACTGAAGCTTTCTTT.

At least ten counts were recorded for this clone. This chain connects TRBV29-1 to TRBJ2-2, with D tentatively TRBD1 (6 bases). Trimming left V 5 bases short and J 5 bases short, with 24 bases between. This CDR3 has 17 amino acids. The germline V gene has CDR1 SQVTM and CDR2 ANQGSEA. The CDR3 DNA reads as TGCAGCGTTAGTCCAGCGGTTCCGGGACACGGAACCGGGGAGCTGTTTTTT. It specifies CSVSPAVPGHGTGELFF.

This clone was counted between two and nine times. This chain's CDR3 is CASSLAGTEGGFF. The CDR3 DNA sequence: TGTGCCAGCAGCTTGGCAGGGACTGAAGGCGGGTTCTTC. This chain uses TRBV5-8 with TRBJ2-1, with a weak D call TRBD2 (6 bases). The length of the CDR3 is 13 residues. Trimming cost V 0 bases and J 15 bases, with 16 bases left between them. From germline, CDR1 is SGHTS and CDR2 YDEGEE.

This chain connects TRBV6-2 or TRBV6-3 to TRBJ2-7; D might be TRBD1 (5 bases). Trimming removed 5 bases at V and 2 bases at J, with 16 bases between. The CDR3 runs 15 residues. Germline V lookup: CDR1 MNHEY, CDR2 SVGEGT. CDR3 region: CASSTTVTSTYEQYF. CDR3 coding DNA: TGTGCCAGCAGTACGACAGTGACGAGCACCTACGAGCAGTACTTC.

This rearrangement joins TRBV7-3 to TRBJ2-2, with TRBD1 matching 8 bases. The V segment lost 5 bases and the J segment 0 bases; nucleotides outside the gene matches: 5. The CDR3 totals 16 residues. Germline values: CDR1 SGHTA, CDR2 FQGTGA. In DNA form, the CDR3 reads TGTGCCAGCAGCAAGACAGGGGACTCGAACACCGGGGAGCTGTTTTTT. Amino acid sequence: CASSKTGDSNTGELFF.

This clone was picked up one time. This chain uses TRBV15 with TRBJ2-7; weak D call: TRBD1 (5 bases). Trimming cost V 1 base and J 2 bases, with 12 bases left between them. Germline loops: CDR1 LNHNV, CDR2 YYDKDF (reference sequence). The CDR3 has 15 amino acids. CDR3 DNA: TGTGCCACCAGCAGAGCGACAGACCCTACCTACGAGCAGTACTTC. Residues: CATSRATDPTYEQYF.

The rearrangement uses TRBV29-1 and TRBJ2-5, with 7 bases lining up with TRBD2. After removal of 1 base from V and 5 bases from J, the junction contained 10 bases not matched to a gene. The CDR3 runs to 15 residues. Looked up from germline, CDR1 is SQVTM and CDR2 is ANQGSEA. As DNA, the CDR3 is TGCAGCGTTGAAGTAGGGACTATCAATCCCGAGACCCAGTACTTC. Translating it yields CSVEVGTINPETQYF.

The chain carries TRBV2 and TRBJ2-3; possible D gene TRBD1, 6 bases. This CDR3 comprises 13 residues. Between the trimmed V and J ends, which lost 7 bases and 3 bases, there was a span of 11 bases. The germline CDR1 and CDR2 sequences are SNHLY and FYNNEI. Here the CDR3 reads CASNRDTTDTQYF. As DNA, the CDR3 is TGTGCCAGCAATCGGGACACAACAGATACGCAGTATTTT.

This clone came up a few times. Other DNA sequences in the same sample also yield this CDR3. This rearrangement joins TRBV10-3 to TRBJ2-2, with D possibly being TRBD1 (5 bases). Germline CDR1 and CDR2: ENHRY and SYGVKD. The CDR3 length is 12 residues. Trimming took 5 bases from V and 6 from J, leaving 7 bases between them. The CDR3 DNA is TGTGCCATCAGTCCAGGGTCCGGGGAGCTGTTTTTT. This gives the protein CAISPGSGELFF.

In its sample, this clone was seen once. This sequence joins TRBV4-2 and TRBJ1-4, with 8 bases fitting TRBD1. Germline V gene lookup returns CDR1 LGHNA and CDR2 YNFKEQ. The ends lost 4 bases at V and 3 bases at J; junction bases unmatched: 10. The CDR3 is made up of 17 amino acids. CDR3 sequence: CASSPKQGGIANEKLFF. For the CDR3, the DNA is TGTGCCAGCAGCCCGAAACAGGGGGGGATAGCTAATGAAAAACTGTTTTTT.

A few counts support this clone. CDR3 nucleotide sequence: TGTGCCAGCAGCTTAGCGCAGGGCTCTAATGAAAAACTGTTTTTT. This codes for CASSLAQGSNEKLFF. The J gene is TRBJ1-4, the V gene TRBV7-2; D may be TRBD1 (5 bases). The V and J ends lost 0 bases and 3 bases respectively, with 8 bases between them. The CDR3 has 15 amino acids. Germline-derived CDR1 and CDR2 are SGHTA and FQGNSA.

The chain employs TRBV30 and TRBJ2-7; 7 bases are shared with TRBD2. The CDR3 totals 15 residues. Trimming removed 0 bases from V and 4 bases from J; junction bases left unmatched: 9. The germline gives CDR1 GTSNPN, CDR2 SVGIG (reference sequence). The CDR3 DNA sequence: TGTGCCTGGAGTGTACGCGGGAGCCCTTCGTACGAGCAGTACTTC. The encoded protein is CAWSVRGSPSYEQYF.

At least ten counts were recorded for this clone. The chain recombines TRBV4-1 with TRBJ2-7, with 8 bases matching TRBD2. Germline V gives CDR1 MGHRA, CDR2 YSYEKL. Trimming cost V 0 bases and J 3 bases; bases outside gene matches: 10. This CDR3 region has 17 residues. CDR3 in amino acids: CASSQDPASGSYYEQYF. Written as DNA, the CDR3 is TGCGCCAGCAGCCAAGATCCGGCTAGCGGGTCCTACTACGAGCAGTACTTC.

The rearrangement uses TRBV2 and TRBJ2-7; TRBD1 matches 9 bases. CDR3 size: 14 residues. Germline CDR1 is SNHLY and CDR2 is FYNNEI. V trimming: 6 bases; J trimming: 2 bases; junction bases outside the gene matches: 5. CDR3 in DNA: TGTGCCAGCAGGGACAGGGGTGAGGCCTACGAGCAGTACTTC. Its translation is CASRDRGEAYEQYF.

The chain recombines TRBV23-1 with TRBJ1-1; the match to TRBD1 covers 10 bases. TRBV23-1 is assigned to the ORF class and has an uncertain function. This CDR3 comprises 14 residues. V shed 7 bases and J 4 bases; nucleotides not matched to a gene: 6. In nucleotides, the CDR3 is TGCGCCAGCACCCCGGGACAGGGGTTCACTGAAGCTTTCTTT. Translation: CASTPGQGFTEAFF.